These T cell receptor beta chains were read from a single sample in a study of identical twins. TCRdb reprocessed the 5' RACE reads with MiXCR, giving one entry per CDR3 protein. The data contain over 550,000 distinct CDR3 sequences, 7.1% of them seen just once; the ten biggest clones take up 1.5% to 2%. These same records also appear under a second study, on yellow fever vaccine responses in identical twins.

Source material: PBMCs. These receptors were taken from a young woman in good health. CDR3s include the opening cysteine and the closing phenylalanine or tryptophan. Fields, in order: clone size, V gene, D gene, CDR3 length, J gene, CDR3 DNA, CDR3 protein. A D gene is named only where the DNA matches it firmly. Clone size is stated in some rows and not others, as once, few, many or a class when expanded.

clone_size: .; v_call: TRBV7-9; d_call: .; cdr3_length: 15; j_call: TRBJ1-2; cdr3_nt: TGTGCCAGCAGCTCCGTCCGGGGGCAAGACTATGGCTACACCTTC; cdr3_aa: CASSSVRGQDYGYTF
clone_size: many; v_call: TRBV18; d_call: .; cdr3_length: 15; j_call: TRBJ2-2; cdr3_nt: TGTGCCAGCTCACCAACAGGAGTTAACACCGGGGAGCTGTTTTTT; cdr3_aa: CASSPTGVNTGELFF
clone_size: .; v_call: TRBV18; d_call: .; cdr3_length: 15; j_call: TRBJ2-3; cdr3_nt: TGTGCCAGCTCACCAAGTCAGCAGGGACCAGATACGCAGTATTTT; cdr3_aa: CASSPSQQGPDTQYF
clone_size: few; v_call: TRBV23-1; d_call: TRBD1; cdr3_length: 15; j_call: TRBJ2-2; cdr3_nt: TGCGCCAGCAGTCAGATGAGGGGGCCAGACGGGGAGCTGTTTTTT; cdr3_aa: CASSQMRGPDGELFF
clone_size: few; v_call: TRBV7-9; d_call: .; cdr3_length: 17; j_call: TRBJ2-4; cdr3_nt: TGTGCCAGCAGCGGGGACGGAAGGGATAAACCCAAAAACATTCAGTACTTC; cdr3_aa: CASSGDGRDKPKNIQYF
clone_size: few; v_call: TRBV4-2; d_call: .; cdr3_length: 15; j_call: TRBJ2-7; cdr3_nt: TGTGCCAGCAGCCAAGTGATGACTGGAACCTACGAGCAGTACTTC; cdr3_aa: CASSQVMTGTYEQYF
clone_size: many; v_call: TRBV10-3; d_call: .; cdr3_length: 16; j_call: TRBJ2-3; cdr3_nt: TGTGCCATCAGTGAGAGGAAGGCGGGAAGCTCAAATACGCAGTATTTT; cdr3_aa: CAISERKAGSSNTQYF
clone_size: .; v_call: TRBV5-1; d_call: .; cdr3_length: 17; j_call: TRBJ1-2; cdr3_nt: TGCGCCAGCAGCTTGGGTAGGACAACCGCGGCTAACTATGGCTACACCTTC; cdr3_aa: CASSLGRTTAANYGYTF
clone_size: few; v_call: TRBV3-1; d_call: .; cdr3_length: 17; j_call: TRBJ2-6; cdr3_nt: TGTGCCAGCAGCCAAGATGATATTGCAGCCGGGGCCAACGTCCTGACTTTC; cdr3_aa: CASSQDDIAAGANVLTF
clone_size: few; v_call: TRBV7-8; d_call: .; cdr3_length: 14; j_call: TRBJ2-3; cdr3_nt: TGTGCCAGCAGCCAGGACTCTAGCACAGATACGCAGTATTTT; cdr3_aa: CASSQDSSTDTQYF
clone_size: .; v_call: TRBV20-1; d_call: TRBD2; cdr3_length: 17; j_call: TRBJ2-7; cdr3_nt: TGCAGTGCTAGAGACACGGGACTAGCGGGATCTCCCTACGAGCAGTACTTC; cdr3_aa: CSARDTGLAGSPYEQYF
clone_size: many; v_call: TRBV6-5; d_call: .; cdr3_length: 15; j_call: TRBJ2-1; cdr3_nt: TGTGCCAGCAGTTACTCAAGGACAGACTACAATGAGCAGTTCTTC; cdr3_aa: CASSYSRTDYNEQFF
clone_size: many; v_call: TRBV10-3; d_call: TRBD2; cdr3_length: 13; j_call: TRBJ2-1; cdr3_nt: TGTGCCATCGGAGAGCGGGAGGGCCATGAGCAGTTCTTC; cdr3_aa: CAIGEREGHEQFF
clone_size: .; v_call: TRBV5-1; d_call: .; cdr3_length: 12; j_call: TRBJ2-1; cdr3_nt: TGCGCCAGCAGCGGGGCCCACAATGAGCAGTTCTTC; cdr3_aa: CASSGAHNEQFF
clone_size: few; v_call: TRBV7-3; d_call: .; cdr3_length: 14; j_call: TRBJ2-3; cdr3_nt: TGTGCCAGCAGCCAGGGGCGGGGGCCAGATACGCAGTATTTT; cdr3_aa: CASSQGRGPDTQYF
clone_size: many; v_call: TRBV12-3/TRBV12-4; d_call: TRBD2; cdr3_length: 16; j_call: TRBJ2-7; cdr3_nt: TGTGCCAGCAGCCCCAGCAACGGGAGGGCTCCTTACGAGCAGTACTTC; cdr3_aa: CASSPSNGRAPYEQYF
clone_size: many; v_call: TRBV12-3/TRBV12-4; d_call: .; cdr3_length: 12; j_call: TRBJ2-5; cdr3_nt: TGTGCCAGCAGTTTAGCGATGGAGACCCAGTACTTC; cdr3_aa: CASSLAMETQYF
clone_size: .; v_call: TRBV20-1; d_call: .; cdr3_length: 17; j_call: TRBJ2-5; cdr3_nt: TGCAGTGCTAGAGAAAGGGCCTACTCAATGAACCAAGAGACCCAGTACTTC; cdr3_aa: CSARERAYSMNQETQYF
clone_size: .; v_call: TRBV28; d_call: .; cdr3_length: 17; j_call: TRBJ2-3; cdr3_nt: TGTGCCAGCAGTTCCCCCCTCAGCGGACTCGGCACAGATACGCAGTATTTT; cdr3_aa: CASSSPLSGLGTDTQYF
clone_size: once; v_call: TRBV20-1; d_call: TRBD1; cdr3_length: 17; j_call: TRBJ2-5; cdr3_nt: TGCTGTGCTACCCGGATACGGGAAAAGGGGGCCCAAGAGACCCAGTACTTC; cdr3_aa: CCATRIREKGAQETQYF
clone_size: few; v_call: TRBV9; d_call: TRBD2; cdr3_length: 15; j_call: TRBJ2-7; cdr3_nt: TGTGCCTCTAGTGGGAGGGACTCCCCTACCTACGAGCAGTACTTC; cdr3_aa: CASSGRDSPTYEQYF
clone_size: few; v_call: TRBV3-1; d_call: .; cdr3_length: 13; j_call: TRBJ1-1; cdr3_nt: TGTGCCAGCAGCCATAACTCTCTCTCTGAAGCTTTCTTT; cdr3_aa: CASSHNSLSEAFF
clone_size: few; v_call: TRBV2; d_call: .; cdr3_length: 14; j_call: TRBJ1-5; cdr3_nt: TGTGCCAGCAGTGAGGAGGTAAACAATCAGCCCCAGCATTTT; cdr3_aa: CASSEEVNNQPQHF
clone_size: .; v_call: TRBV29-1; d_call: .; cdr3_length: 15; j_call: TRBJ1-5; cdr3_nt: TGCAGCGGGAAGCCAGAATCAGGTTGTGATCAGCCCCAGCATTTT; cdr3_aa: CSGKPESGCDQPQHF
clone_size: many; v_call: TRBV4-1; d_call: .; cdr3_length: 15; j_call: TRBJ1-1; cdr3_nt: TGCGCCAGCAGCCAAAAGGACGGGTCTAACACTGAAGCTTTCTTT; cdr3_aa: CASSQKDGSNTEAFF
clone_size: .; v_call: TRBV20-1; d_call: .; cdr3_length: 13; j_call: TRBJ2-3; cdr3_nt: TGCAGTGCTAGGGCAGGGAGGACAGATACGCAGTATTTT; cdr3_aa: CSARAGRTDTQYF
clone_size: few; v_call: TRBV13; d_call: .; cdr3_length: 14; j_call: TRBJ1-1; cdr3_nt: TGTGCCAGCAGCGAGGGGCAGGGTAACTTCAGGGCTTTCTTT; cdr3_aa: CASSEGQGNFRAFF